This T cell receptor beta chain came from a study of OX40 agonist ivuxolimab in advanced cancers. About the research overall: Patients enrolled in dose escalation were diagnosed with hepatocellular carcinoma, melanoma, renal cell or head and neck cancer.

The assay was immunoSEQ multiplex PCR, and TCRdb's table has in-frame clones only and misses some. The sample lists some 90,000 clones, approximately 90% seen once, with about 0.81% in the top ten. The CDR3 is 16 amino acids. V lost 0 bases, J lost 2 bases, and 10 bases lay in between. In germline, CDR1 is SGHVS, CDR2 FQNEAQ. This receptor was identified in an adult with an advanced solid tumor such as melanoma, head and neck, liver or kidney cancer. The sample in question was CD4+ or CD8+ T cells sorted from blood, obtained in a trial of the OX40 agonist ivuxolimab. The V and J genes are TRBV7-8 and TRBJ2-2; D is possibly TRBD1 (5 bases). The CDR3 region is CASSLAGASNTGELFF. The CDR3 region has the DNA TGTGCCAGCAGCTTAGCAGGGGCCAGTAACACCGGGGAGCTGTTTTTT. The full variable domain, with the rest looked up from reference TRBV7-8 and TRBJ2-2, is GAGVSQSPRYKVAKRGQDVALRCDPISGHVSLFWYQQALGQGPEFLTYFQNEAQLDKSGLPSDRFFAERPEGSVSTLKIQRTQQEDSAVYLCASSLAGASNTGELFFGEGSRLTVL.